These 32 T cell receptor beta chains came from one sample sequenced in a study of cytomegalovirus exposure and HLA in healthy donors (dated by TCRdb to about 2017). The library came from the immunoSEQ multiplex PCR assay. TCRdb carries this immuneACCESS record with in-frame sequences only. Its versions omit some clonotypes, under half of them owing to an unresolved V gene in the studies checked, with the rest unexplained. For this sample there are about 70,000 clones; 80% to 95% appear just once. The ten largest clones represent about 5% of the sample. The specimen sequenced was PBMCs. Source of these receptors: a man in his late teens or twenties in good health and CMV-seropositive.

The genes are TRBV28 and TRBJ2-7; 7 nucleotides align to TRBD1. The trim removed 8 bases at V and 0 bases at J, leaving 13 bases unmatched. The CDR3 consists of 16 residues. Germline lookup yields CDR1 MDHEN and CDR2 SYDVKM. Here the CDR3 DNA reads TGTGCCAGCTCGTCTGTAAGGGGGCCTAGCTCCTACGAGCAGTACTTC. The encoded protein is CASSSVRGPSSYEQYF.

In this sample, this clone turned up once. The sample holds other DNA sequences that translate to the same CDR3. V and J are TRBV4-1 and TRBJ2-1, with 7 nucleotides matching TRBD2. The V and J ends lost 1 base and 0 bases, in that order; junction bases with no gene match: 3. Germline V gene data show CDR1 as MGHRA and CDR2 as YSYEKL. The CDR3 loop spans 16 amino acids. The CDR3 coding sequence is TGCGCCAGCAGCCAAGGGGAGGGGAGCTCCTACAATGAGCAGTTCTTC. It yields the protein CASSQGEGSSYNEQFF.

The rearrangement joins TRBV4-1 to TRBJ2-7; 7 nucleotides match TRBD1. Germline lookup yields CDR1 MGHRA and CDR2 YSYEKL. This CDR3 region has 14 residues. J gave up 1 base and V 3 bases, and 3 bases lay outside the gene matches. CDR3 DNA: TGCGCCAGCAGCCACTACAGGGGATCCTACGAGCAGTACTTC. It specifies CASSHYRGSYEQYF.

This rearrangement joins TRBV9 to TRBJ1-5; D gene uncertain. V was cut by 0 bases and J by 7 bases, with 8 bases left in between. The CDR3 consists of 13 residues. CDR1 and CDR2 from the germline V gene are SGDLS and YYNGEE. In DNA form, the CDR3 reads TGTGCCAGCAGCGTAGACGGGGAGCAGCCCCAGCATTTT. Translated: CASSVDGEQPQHF.

The rearrangement uses TRBV18 and TRBJ2-5; 7 nucleotides line up with TRBD1. CDR1 and CDR2 (germline): KGHSH, LQKENI. The CDR3 spans 13 residues. Unmatched junction bases numbered 2, after V lost 4 bases and J lost 3 bases. The CDR3 bases are TGTGCCAGCTCACTCGGACAGGAAGAGACCCAGTACTTC. Protein: CASSLGQEETQYF.

This chain connects TRBV25-1 to TRBJ2-1, with 13 bases that match TRBD2. The germline CDR1 and CDR2 sequences are MGHDK and SYGVNS. The CDR3 loop spans 18 amino acids. J lost 5 bases, V lost 2 bases, and 9 bases had no gene match. CDR3 residues: CASSEGRGGLAGNNEQFF. CDR3 coding DNA: TGTGCCAGCAGTGAAGGGCGAGGGGGACTAGCGGGAAACAATGAGCAGTTCTTC.

This rearrangement joins TRBV4-1 to TRBJ1-2, with 9 bases that match TRBD1. The CDR3 extends over 15 amino acids. CDR1 and CDR2 from the germline V gene are MGHRA and YSYEKL. Trimming took 6 bases from V and 7 from J; bases not matched to a gene: 12. CDR3 coding DNA: TGCGCCAGCAGTCATCCCGGGACAGGGTCGGGTGGCTACACCTTC. Protein sequence: CASSHPGTGSGGYTF.

The chain combines TRBV5-6 with TRBJ1-1, with a possible D match to TRBD1 (5 bases). The germline gives CDR1 SGHDT, CDR2 YYEEEE. There are 15 residues in the CDR3. V shed 4 bases and J shed 5 bases, with 18 bases lying between them. The CDR3 bases are TGTGCCAGCAGCCTTGTTTCAGGGCTAGGAACTGAAGCTTTCTTT. Encoded protein: CASSLVSGLGTEAFF.

The chain has TRBV19 and TRBJ2-1; D perhaps matches TRBD2 (6 bases). The CDR3 runs to 14 residues. V lost 6 bases, J lost 7 bases, and 16 bases lay in between. The germline CDR1 and CDR2 sequences are LNHDA and SQIVND (reference sequence). The CDR3 nucleotides read TGTGCCAGTAGCGTCGGGACTGGGTATAATGAGCAGTTCTTC. Translating gives CASSVGTGYNEQFF.

The rearrangement uses TRBV10-3 and TRBJ2-5, with D perhaps matching TRBD1 (6 bases). The CDR3 runs to 13 residues. Per germline, CDR1 ENHRY and CDR2 SYGVKD. The V gene lost 5 bases and the J gene lost 2 bases, with 9 bases spanning the gap. The CDR3 is CAISIGGQETQYF. CDR3 coding DNA: TGTGCCATCAGTATAGGGGGTCAAGAGACCCAGTACTTC.

The chain has TRBV13 and TRBJ2-7, with a weak D call TRBD2 (5 bases). Germline CDR1 is PRHDT and CDR2 is FYEKMQ (reference sequence). The CDR3 extends over 14 amino acids. The V end was cut by 0 bases, the J end by 3 bases, with 9 bases between. The chain's CDR3 is CASSLGPGNYEQYF. Here the CDR3 DNA reads TGTGCCAGCAGCTTAGGTCCGGGGAACTACGAGCAGTACTTC.

This chain links TRBV7-3 with TRBJ2-5, with 8 bases fitting TRBD1. With 4 bases clipped from V and 5 bases from J, the junction kept 3 bases outside the gene matches. In germline, CDR1 is SGHTA, CDR2 FQGTGA. This CDR3 comprises 13 residues. CDR3 sequence reads: CASSSDRGETQYF. CDR3 nucleotide sequence: TGTGCCAGCAGCTCCGACAGGGGTGAGACCCAGTACTTC.

Remarks on this clone: The limits of the CDR3 on the DNA are not certain, so only TCRdb's listed CDR3 is given. The rearrangement joins TRBV27 to TRBJ2-1; the D call in the table, TRBD2, was not verified against the DNA. The CDR3 length equals 18 residues, ends included. Germline CDR1 reads MNHEY; CDR2 reads SMNVEV (reference sequence). The CDR3: CASSSSTSGGGSYNEQFF.

This clone was seen a handful of times. The chain recombines TRBV4-1 with TRBJ1-2; no firm D call. The germline V gene has CDR1 MGHRA and CDR2 YSYEKL. This CDR3 has 15 amino acids. The ends were cut back, 3 bases at V and 4 bases at J, with 15 bases in the middle. The CDR3 DNA is TGCGCCAGCAGCCAGAGGGAAAGCCTTACCTATGGCTACACCTTC. The encoded protein is CASSQRESLTYGYTF.

The chain uses TRBV2 and TRBJ2-2; 9 bases match TRBD1. CDR1 SNHLY and CDR2 FYNNEI come from the germline V gene. The CDR3 length is 13 residues. V shed 7 bases and J 6 bases; nucleotides not matched to a gene: 3. In DNA, the CDR3 is TGTGCCAGCATTAGGACAGGGGCCGGGGAGCTGTTTTTT. Residues: CASIRTGAGELFF.

The chain joins TRBV29-1 to TRBJ1-2; 9 nucleotides line up with TRBD1. The CDR3 extends over 15 amino acids. Germline CDR1 and CDR2: SQVTM and ANQGSEA. The V gene end was trimmed by 0 bases and the J gene end by 3 bases; junction bases not matched to a gene: 5. The CDR3 sequence: CSVEERTGEDYGYTF. In DNA, the CDR3 is TGCAGCGTTGAAGAGAGGACAGGGGAAGACTATGGCTACACCTTC.

J is TRBJ1-2 and V is TRBV6-1; unclear D gene. From germline, CDR1 is MNHNS and CDR2 SASEGT. Trimming took off 2 bases at V and 2 bases at J, with 9 bases between the two ends. The CDR3 runs 14 residues. The CDR3 region is CASSELVVNYGYTF. The CDR3 nucleotides read TGTGCCAGCAGTGAATTAGTGGTAAACTATGGCTACACCTTC.

The gene calls are TRBV2 and TRBJ2-1; maybe TRBD1 (5 bases). From germline, CDR1 is SNHLY and CDR2 FYNNEI. V was clipped by 8 bases and J by 4 bases, with 24 bases between them. This CDR3 comprises 17 residues. DNA of the CDR3: TGTGCCAGCTCATTCAGGTGGACAACTGGATTTTACAATGAGCAGTTCTTC. The encoded protein is CASSFRWTTGFYNEQFF.

The chain joins TRBV4-1 to TRBJ2-7; 8 nucleotides align to TRBD1. The CDR3 sequence is 17 residues long. Germline V CDR1 and CDR2: MGHRA, YSYEKL. Trimming removed 3 bases from V and 4 bases from J; junction bases left unmatched: 14. CDR3 region: CASSHTHLDRELYEQYF. Written as DNA, the CDR3 is TGCGCCAGCAGCCATACCCATCTGGACAGGGAATTGTACGAGCAGTACTTC.

The chain employs TRBV10-1 and TRBJ2-1; perhaps TRBD1 as D (5 bases). Germline CDR1 and CDR2: WNHNN and SYGVQD (reference sequence). This CDR3 spans 17 amino acids. Trimming cost V 2 bases and J 0 bases, with 14 bases left between them. The CDR3 DNA follows: TGCGCCAGCAGTGAGGGCGACAGTCCCCTCTCCTACAATGAGCAGTTCTTC. Encoded protein: CASSEGDSPLSYNEQFF.

V usage is TRBV19 and J usage is TRBJ2-5, with 8 bases fitting TRBD1. The germline gives CDR1 LNHDA, CDR2 SQIVND (reference sequence). The CDR3 is made up of 14 amino acids. Trimming took 5 bases from V and 4 from J; bases not matched to a gene: 6. The chain's CDR3 is CASSAGQGRETQYF. Written as DNA, the CDR3 is TGTGCCAGTAGTGCCGGACAGGGAAGAGAGACCCAGTACTTC.

This chain uses TRBV6-1 with TRBJ2-7; TRBD1 aligns across 8 bases. The CDR3 is 13 residues long. Germline CDR1 reads MNHNS; CDR2 reads SASEGT. With 5 bases clipped from V and 5 bases from J, the junction kept 5 bases outside the gene matches. The DNA of the CDR3 is TGTGCCAGCAGTTTGGACAGGGTCCACGAGCAGTACTTC. Residues: CASSLDRVHEQYF.

The rearrangement joins TRBV6-5 to TRBJ1-1; D is ambiguous. The CDR3 runs to 15 residues. V lost 7 bases to trimming and J lost 2 bases, with 17 bases between them. CDR1 is MNHEY and CDR2 is SVGAGI in the germline V gene. CDR3 DNA sequence: TGTGCCAGCAACATACGCCGGGCGGGCAACACTGAAGCTTTCTTT. This encodes CASNIRRAGNTEAFF.

This chain links TRBV19 with TRBJ2-2, with 7 bases lining up with TRBD2. The V segment lost 4 bases and the J segment 3 bases; nucleotides outside the gene matches: 5. Germline V gives CDR1 LNHDA, CDR2 SQIVND (reference sequence). The CDR3 extends over 15 amino acids. In nucleotides, the CDR3 is TGTGCCAGTAGTACCCTAGCGGACCACACCGGGGAGCTGTTTTTT. Protein: CASSTLADHTGELFF.

A remark on this clone: At one boundary the junction diverges from the germline segment, which might be a read error. The V and J genes are TRBV7-7 and TRBJ2-5, with 11 nucleotides matching TRBD1. The CDR3 extends over 18 amino acids. CDR1 and CDR2 (germline): SSHAT, FNYEAQ (reference sequence). CDR3 protein: CASSPTPPGQGGQETQYF. CDR3 sequence (DNA): TGTGCTAGCAGCCCGACCCCCCCGGGACAGGGGGGACAAGAGACCCAGTACTTC.

This sequence joins TRBV18 and TRBJ1-2; no clear D. Germline V gene sequence: CDR1 KGHSH, CDR2 LQKENI. The CDR3 is 14 residues long. V was pared by 5 bases and J by 0 bases, with 10 bases between. CDR3 DNA sequence: TGTGCCAGCTCATCCGGAGCTACTAACTATGGCTACACCTTC. It encodes CASSSGATNYGYTF.

V is TRBV6-5 and J is TRBJ2-6, with TRBD1 matching over 8 bases. The germline V gene has CDR1 MNHEY and CDR2 SVGAGI. The CDR3 consists of 15 residues. V dropped 6 bases and J dropped 2; count of bases not matched to a gene: 3. CDR3 sequence: CASSRTGPGANVLTF. In nucleotides, the CDR3 is TGTGCCAGCAGCCGGACAGGGCCTGGGGCCAACGTCCTGACTTTC.

This sequence joins TRBV11-2 and TRBJ1-5; unclear D gene. Trimming removed 5 bases at V and 7 bases at J, with 9 bases between. Germline lookup yields CDR1 SGHAT and CDR2 FQNNGV. The CDR3 extends over 12 amino acids. This CDR3 is CASSTTGQPQHF. As DNA, the CDR3 is TGTGCCAGCAGCACTACTGGACAGCCCCAGCATTTT.

The chain recombines TRBV5-1 with TRBJ2-7; 7 bases match TRBD1. Germline assignment: CDR1 SGHRS and CDR2 YFSETQ. The CDR3 sequence is 15 residues long. The junction had 9 bases not matched to a gene; V was cut back by 4 bases and J by 2 bases. Written as DNA, the CDR3 is TGCGCCAGCAGCCCCCGGGACAGACAGCCCTACGAGCAGTACTTC. Its protein product is CASSPRDRQPYEQYF. The full variable domain, completed using reference TRBV5-1 and TRBJ2-7, is KAGVTQTPRYLIKTRGQQVTLSCSPISGHRSVSWYQQTPGQGLQFLFEYFSETQRNKGNFPGRFSGRQFSNSRSEMNVSTLELGDSALYLCASSPRDRQPYEQYFGPGTRLTVT.

The V call is TRBV6-5, the J call TRBJ2-3; tentatively, D is TRBD2 (5 bases). Germline-derived CDR1 and CDR2 are MNHEY and SVGAGI. This CDR3 has 16 amino acids. The germline V and J ends were trimmed by 4 bases and 0 bases, with 14 bases remaining between them. The CDR3 protein is CASSSLLGGSTDTQYF. Written as DNA, the CDR3 is TGTGCCAGCAGTTCCCTTCTTGGCGGGAGCACAGATACGCAGTATTTT.

This clone was detected a few times. V usage is TRBV19 and J usage is TRBJ1-1; D not resolved. Trimming took off 3 bases at V and 1 base at J, with 12 bases between the two ends. The CDR3 has 15 amino acids. Germline CDR1 and CDR2: LNHDA and SQIVND (reference sequence). The CDR3 sequence is CASSILRTGNTEAFF. In DNA form, the CDR3 reads TGTGCCAGTAGTATCCTCCGGACTGGGAACACTGAAGCTTTCTTT.

The chain uses TRBV5-5 and TRBJ1-2; D ambiguous. V gave up 0 bases and J gave up 4 bases, with 13 bases separating them. Germline values: CDR1 SGHKS, CDR2 YYEKEE (reference sequence). This CDR3 spans 15 amino acids. The CDR3 region has the DNA TGTGCCAGCAGCTTGGACTCACCCGGAGGCTATGGCTACACCTTC. It encodes CASSLDSPGGYGYTF.